This paragraph covers one T cell receptor beta chain sequence. Its cognate antigen is unknown. This sample was taken from a study of tumor-infiltrating lymphocytes in localized non-small cell lung cancer. Study findings and constraints: Different pieces of the same tissue went to different assays, confounding technical variation with intratumor heterogeneity.

Germline CDR1 and CDR2: SGHTA and FQGNSA. The CDR3 spans 14 residues. Trimming took 5 bases from V and 2 from J, leaving 10 bases between them. Sequencing used immunoSEQ multiplex PCR; TCRdb keeps in-frame clones, though not all of them. Of 15,000 to 20,000 clones listed, approximately 80% are singletons. Sequencing was carried out using lung tumor tissue. The V gene is TRBV7-2, the J gene TRBJ1-3; D is unresolved. The source is a human donor with non-small cell lung cancer. The CDR3 DNA is TGTGCCAGCAGCCTCCGGGGTACTGGAAACACCATATATTTT. Protein: CASSLRGTGNTIYF.